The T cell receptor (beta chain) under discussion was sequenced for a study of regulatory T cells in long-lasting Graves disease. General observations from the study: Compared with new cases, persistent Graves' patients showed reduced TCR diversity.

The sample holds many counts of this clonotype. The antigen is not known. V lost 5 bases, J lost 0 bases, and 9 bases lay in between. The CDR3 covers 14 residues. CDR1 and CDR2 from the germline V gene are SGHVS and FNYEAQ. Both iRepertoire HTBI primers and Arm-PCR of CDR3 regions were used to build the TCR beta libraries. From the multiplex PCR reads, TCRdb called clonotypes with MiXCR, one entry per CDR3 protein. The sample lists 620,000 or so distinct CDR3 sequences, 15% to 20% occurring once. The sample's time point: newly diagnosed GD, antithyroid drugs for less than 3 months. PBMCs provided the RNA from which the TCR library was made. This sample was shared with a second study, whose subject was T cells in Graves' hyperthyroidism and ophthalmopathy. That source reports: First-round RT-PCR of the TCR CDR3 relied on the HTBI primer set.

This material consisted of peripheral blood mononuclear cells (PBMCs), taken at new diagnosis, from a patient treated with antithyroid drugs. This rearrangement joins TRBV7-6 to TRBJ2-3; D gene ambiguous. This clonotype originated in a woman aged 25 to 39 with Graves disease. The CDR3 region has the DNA TGTGCCAGCAGCATAAGCCTGAGCACAGATACGCAGTATTTT. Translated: CASSISLSTDTQYF.